Presented here are 14 T cell receptor beta chains from one specimen sequenced in a study of T cell responses to AZD1222 COVID-19 vaccine. Method: immunoSEQ multiplex PCR; TCRdb's copy keeps in-frame clones and lacks some. This table has 120,000 or so clones, around 89% appearing once. Sequenced material: peripheral blood, taken on day 0 of AZD1222 vaccination. All receptors come from an adult in good health.

The rearrangement uses TRBV9 and TRBJ2-7, with 8 bases that match TRBD2. The CDR3 runs to 17 residues. The J segment lost 5 bases and the V segment lost 3 bases, leaving 16 bases of the junction unmatched. The germline V gene has CDR1 SGDLS and CDR2 YYNGEE. In DNA form, the CDR3 reads TGTGCCAGCAGCGCACCCGCGGGGGGCGGGAGGTCTAACGAGCAGTACTTC. Amino acids: CASSAPAGGGRSNEQYF.

This clone was detected only once. The chain recombines TRBV18 with TRBJ2-3, with D hard to call. V lost 0 bases to trimming and J lost 2 bases, with 12 bases between them. CDR3 size: 16 residues. Germline CDR1 is KGHSH and CDR2 is LQKENI. The CDR3 region has the DNA TGTGCCAGCTCACCACCGGAAACTCTTTCCACAGATACGCAGTATTTT. Amino acid sequence: CASSPPETLSTDTQYF.

The V and J genes are TRBV5-6 and TRBJ2-7; unclear D gene. The V and J ends lost 0 bases and 2 bases respectively, with 6 bases between them. The germline CDR1 and CDR2 sequences are SGHDT and YYEEEE. The CDR3 runs to 13 residues. CDR3: CASSLAVTYEQYF. As DNA, the CDR3 is TGTGCCAGCAGCTTGGCAGTAACCTACGAGCAGTACTTC.

The chain uses TRBV19 and TRBJ1-1; a possible D gene is TRBD1 (5 bases). Germline values: CDR1 LNHDA, CDR2 SQIVND (reference sequence). This CDR3 contains 15 residues. Trimming left V 0 bases short and J 1 base short, with 9 bases between. The CDR3 sequence is CASSIDRRGNTEAFF. CDR3 DNA sequence: TGTGCCAGTAGTATAGACCGAAGGGGGAACACTGAAGCTTTCTTT. The full variable domain, its missing parts supplied by reference TRBV19 and TRBJ1-1, is DGGITQSPKYLFRKEGQNVTLSCEQNLNHDAMYWYRQDPGQGLRLIYYSQIVNDFQKGDIAEGYSVSREKKESFPLTVTSAQKNPTAFYLCASSIDRRGNTEAFFGQGTRLTVV.

The rearrangement joins TRBV19 to TRBJ2-1; TRBD2 matches at 7 bases. In germline, CDR1 is LNHDA, CDR2 SQIVND (reference sequence). V lost 6 bases, J lost 3 bases, and 5 bases stayed unmatched. The CDR3 sequence is 14 residues long. DNA for the CDR3: TGTGCCAGTAGGGACGGGAGGAACTACAATGAGCAGTTCTTC. The encoded protein is CASRDGRNYNEQFF.

This sequence joins TRBV5-1 and TRBJ2-1; D unresolved. Deletions cut 0 bases from V and 9 bases from J, with 7 bases between. The CDR3 contains 12 residues. Germline CDR1 is SGHRS and CDR2 is YFSETQ. CDR3 amino acids: CASSLALGEQFF. CDR3 nucleotides: TGCGCCAGCAGCTTGGCCTTGGGTGAGCAGTTCTTC.

This sequence joins TRBV28 and TRBJ2-7, with D possibly called TRBD1 or TRBD2 (6 bases each). This CDR3 is built from 16 residues. V lost 6 bases to trimming and J lost 3 bases, with 21 bases between them. Germline values: CDR1 MDHEN, CDR2 SYDVKM. CDR3 coding DNA: TGTGCCAGCAGACAAATAAGTGGGGGGCTCCTCTACGAGCAGTACTTC. Translating gives CASRQISGGLLYEQYF. The whole variable domain, filled in from reference TRBV28 and TRBJ2-7, reads DVKVTQSSRYLVKRTGEKVFLECVQDMDHENMFWYRQDPGLGLRLIYFSYDVKMKEKGDIPEGYSVSREKKERFSLILESASTNQTSMYLCASRQISGGLLYEQYFGPGTRLTVT.

This clone occurred once. V usage is TRBV6-5 and J usage is TRBJ2-1, with 11 nucleotides matching TRBD2. The V segment lost 5 bases and the J segment 8 bases; nucleotides outside the gene matches: 5. The V gene's germline CDR1 is MNHEY and CDR2 SVGAGI. This CDR3 contains 14 residues. The CDR3 protein is CASSRLAGIHEQFF. The CDR3 DNA sequence: TGTGCCAGCAGTCGACTAGCGGGGATACATGAGCAGTTCTTC.

This rearrangement joins TRBV5-1 to TRBJ1-1, with D possibly matching TRBD1 (5 bases). The V gene lost 9 bases and the J gene lost 8 bases, with 20 bases spanning the gap. CDR1 and CDR2 from the germline V gene are SGHRS and YFSETQ. The CDR3 totals 13 residues. The CDR3 DNA is TGCGCCACCTCTTTCGGGGGAGACAACGAAGCTTTCTTT. Amino acids: CATSFGGDNEAFF.

The chain couples TRBV7-9 to TRBJ2-1; 8 nucleotides agree with TRBD1. With 5 bases clipped from V and 0 bases from J, the junction kept 9 bases outside the gene matches. Germline values: CDR1 SEHNR, CDR2 FQNEAQ (reference sequence). This CDR3 is 17 amino acids long. CDR3 in amino acids: CASSMRTGRSSYNEQFF. The CDR3 DNA sequence: TGTGCCAGCAGCATGCGGACAGGGAGGAGCTCCTACAATGAGCAGTTCTTC. The whole variable domain, remainder taken from reference TRBV7-9 and TRBJ2-1, is DTGVSQNPRHKITKRGQNVTFRCDPISEHNRLYWYRQTLGQGPEFLTYFQNEAQLEKSRLLSDRFSAERPKGSFSTLEIQRTEQGDSAMYLCASSMRTGRSSYNEQFFGPGTRLTVL.

The rearrangement uses TRBV24-1 and TRBJ2-7; the D gene is possibly TRBD2 (7 bases). The ends were cut back, 11 bases at V and 2 bases at J, with 9 bases in the middle. The CDR3 totals 11 residues. Germline V gene data show CDR1 as KGHDR and CDR2 as SFDVKD. The CDR3 nucleotides are TGTGCCATCGGGGGGCCCTACGAGCAGTACTTC. Protein: CAIGGPYEQYF.

The J gene is TRBJ2-7, the V gene TRBV6-2 or TRBV6-3; TRBD2 aligns across 10 bases. Trimming took 2 bases from V and 12 from J; bases not matched to a gene: 1. The CDR3 length is 11 residues. CDR1 and CDR2 (germline): MNHEY, SVGEGT. CDR3 in amino acids: CASSYSGRGYF. The DNA for the CDR3 is TGTGCCAGCAGTTACAGCGGGAGGGGGTACTTC.

The V call is TRBV19, the J call TRBJ1-1, with a possible D match to TRBD1 (5 bases). From germline, CDR1 is LNHDA and CDR2 SQIVND (reference sequence). This CDR3 contains 14 residues. Trimming shortened V by 0 bases and J by 1 base, and 6 bases separated the two germline ends. The CDR3 spells CASSIEDRNTEAFF. CDR3 nucleotides: TGTGCCAGTAGTATAGAAGACAGGAACACTGAAGCTTTCTTT.

This clone has more than one count but fewer than ten. This rearrangement joins TRBV28 to TRBJ1-6; D not certain. CDR1 is MDHEN, CDR2 SYDVKM, per germline. CDR3 length: 16 residues. V dropped 5 bases and J dropped 5 bases, with 16 bases sitting between them. The CDR3 protein is CASSPQAGIHNSPLHF. CDR3 nucleotide sequence: TGTGCCAGCAGTCCCCAGGCGGGGATACATAATTCACCCCTCCACTTT.